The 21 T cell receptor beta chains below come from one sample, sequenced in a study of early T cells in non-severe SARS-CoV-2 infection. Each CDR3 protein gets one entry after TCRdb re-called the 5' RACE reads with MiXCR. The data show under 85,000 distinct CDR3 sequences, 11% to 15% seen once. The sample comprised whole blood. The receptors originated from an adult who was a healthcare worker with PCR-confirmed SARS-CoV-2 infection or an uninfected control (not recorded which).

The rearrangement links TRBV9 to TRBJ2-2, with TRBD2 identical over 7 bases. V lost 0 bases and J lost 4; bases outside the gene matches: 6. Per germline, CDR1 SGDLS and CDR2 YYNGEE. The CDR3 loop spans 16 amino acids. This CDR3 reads CASSVGAGWSTGELFF. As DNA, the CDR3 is TGTGCCAGCAGCGTAGGAGCGGGGTGGAGCACCGGGGAGCTGTTTTTT. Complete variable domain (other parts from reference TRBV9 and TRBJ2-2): DSGVTQTPKHLITATGQRVTLRCSPRSGDLSVYWYQQSLDQGLQFLIQYYNGEERAKGNILERFSAQQFPDLHSELNLSSLELGDSALYFCASSVGAGWSTGELFFGEGSRLTVL.

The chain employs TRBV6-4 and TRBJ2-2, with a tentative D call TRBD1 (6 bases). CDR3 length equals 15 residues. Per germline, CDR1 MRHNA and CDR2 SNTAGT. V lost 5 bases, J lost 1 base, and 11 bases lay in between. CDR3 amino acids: CASSQVTGNTGELFF. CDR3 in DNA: TGTGCCAGCAGTCAAGTGACAGGGAACACCGGGGAGCTGTTTTTT.

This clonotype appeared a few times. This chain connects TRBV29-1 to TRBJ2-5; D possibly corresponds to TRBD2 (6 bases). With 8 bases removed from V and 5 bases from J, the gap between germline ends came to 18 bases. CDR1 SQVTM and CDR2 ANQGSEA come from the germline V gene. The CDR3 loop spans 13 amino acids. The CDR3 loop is CSLQVGGEETQYF. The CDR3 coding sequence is TGCAGCTTGCAGGTCGGGGGAGAGGAGACCCAGTACTTC.

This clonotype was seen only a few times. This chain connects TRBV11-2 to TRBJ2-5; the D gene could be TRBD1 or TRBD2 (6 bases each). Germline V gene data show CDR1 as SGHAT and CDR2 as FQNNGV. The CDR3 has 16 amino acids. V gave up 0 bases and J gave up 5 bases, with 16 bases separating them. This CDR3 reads CASSLDPPGARETQYF. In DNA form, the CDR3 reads TGTGCCAGCAGCTTAGATCCTCCGGGGGCGCGGGAGACCCAGTACTTC.

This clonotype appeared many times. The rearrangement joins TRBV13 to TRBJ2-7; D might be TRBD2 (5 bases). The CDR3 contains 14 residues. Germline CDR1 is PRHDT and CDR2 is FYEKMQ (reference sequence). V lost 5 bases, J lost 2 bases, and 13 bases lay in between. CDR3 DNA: TGTGCCAGCAGCCGGACTGGTGCCCCCTACGAGCAGTACTTC. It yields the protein CASSRTGAPYEQYF.

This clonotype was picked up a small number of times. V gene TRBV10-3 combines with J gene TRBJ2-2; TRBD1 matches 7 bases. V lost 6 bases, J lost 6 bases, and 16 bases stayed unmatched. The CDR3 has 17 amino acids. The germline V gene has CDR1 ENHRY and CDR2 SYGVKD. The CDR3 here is CAISHPDRAGSAGELFF. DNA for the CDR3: TGTGCCATCAGCCACCCCGACAGGGCAGGGTCGGCCGGGGAGCTGTTTTTT.

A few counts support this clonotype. Written as DNA, the CDR3 is TGTGCCAGCGGAGCGGGCCTCACAGATACGCAGTATTTT. The encoded protein is CASGAGLTDTQYF. V is TRBV6-2 or TRBV6-3 and J is TRBJ2-3; D may be TRBD2 (6 bases). Trimming pared 8 bases from V and 2 bases from J, leaving 11 bases between. CDR3 length equals 13 residues. The V gene's germline CDR1 is MNHEY and CDR2 SVGEGT.

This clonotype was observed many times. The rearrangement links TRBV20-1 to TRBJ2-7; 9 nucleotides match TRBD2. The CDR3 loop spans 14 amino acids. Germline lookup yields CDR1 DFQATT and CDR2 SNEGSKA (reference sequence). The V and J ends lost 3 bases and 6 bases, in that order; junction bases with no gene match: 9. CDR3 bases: TGCAGTGCTAGGGGCAAAGCGGGGGGTACCGAGCAGTACTTC. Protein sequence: CSARGKAGGTEQYF.

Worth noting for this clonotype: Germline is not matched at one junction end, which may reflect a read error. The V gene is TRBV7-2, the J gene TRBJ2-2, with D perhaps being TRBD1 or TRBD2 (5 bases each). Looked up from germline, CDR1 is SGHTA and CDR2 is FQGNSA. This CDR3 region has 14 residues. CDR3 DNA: TGTGCCAGCAGCTTAGTGGGTCACCCCGGGGACCTGTTTTTT. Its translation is CASSLVGHPGDLFF.

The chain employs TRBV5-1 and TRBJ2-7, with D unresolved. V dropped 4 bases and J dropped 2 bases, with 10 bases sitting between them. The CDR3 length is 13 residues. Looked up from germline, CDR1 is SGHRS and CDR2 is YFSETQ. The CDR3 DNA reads TGCGCCAGCAGCCGGGTCCCCACCTACGAGCAGTACTTC. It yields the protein CASSRVPTYEQYF.

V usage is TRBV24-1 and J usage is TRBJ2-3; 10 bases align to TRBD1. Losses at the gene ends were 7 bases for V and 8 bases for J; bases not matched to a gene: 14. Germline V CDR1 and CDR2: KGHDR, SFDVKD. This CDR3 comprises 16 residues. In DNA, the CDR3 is TGTGCCACCAGAACCGGGACAGGGGACCCACAAGTTACGCAGTATTTT. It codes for CATRTGTGDPQVTQYF.

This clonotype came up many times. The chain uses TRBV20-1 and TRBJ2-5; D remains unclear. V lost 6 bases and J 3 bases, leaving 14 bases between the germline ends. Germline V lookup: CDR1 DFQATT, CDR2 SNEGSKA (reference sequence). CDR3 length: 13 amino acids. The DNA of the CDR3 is TGCAGTGCATGGGCCGGCCTTGAAGAGACCCAGTACTTC. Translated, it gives CSAWAGLEETQYF.

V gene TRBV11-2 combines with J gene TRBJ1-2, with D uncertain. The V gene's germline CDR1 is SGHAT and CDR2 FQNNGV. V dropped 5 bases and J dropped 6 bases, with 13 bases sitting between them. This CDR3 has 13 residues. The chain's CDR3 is CASSPRRENGYTF. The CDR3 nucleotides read TGTGCCAGCAGCCCGAGAAGGGAAAATGGCTACACCTTC.

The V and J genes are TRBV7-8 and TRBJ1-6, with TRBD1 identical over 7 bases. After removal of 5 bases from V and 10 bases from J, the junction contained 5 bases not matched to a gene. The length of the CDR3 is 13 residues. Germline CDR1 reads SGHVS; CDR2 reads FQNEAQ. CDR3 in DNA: TGTGCCAGCAGCACAACAGGGGAATCACCCCTCCACTTT. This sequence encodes CASSTTGESPLHF.

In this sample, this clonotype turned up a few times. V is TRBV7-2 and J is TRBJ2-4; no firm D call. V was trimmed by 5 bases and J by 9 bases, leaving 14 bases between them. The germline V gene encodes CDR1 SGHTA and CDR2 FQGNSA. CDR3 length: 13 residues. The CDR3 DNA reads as TGTGCCAGCAGCCCACTGGTTGGTGGCATTCAGTACTTC. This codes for CASSPLVGGIQYF.

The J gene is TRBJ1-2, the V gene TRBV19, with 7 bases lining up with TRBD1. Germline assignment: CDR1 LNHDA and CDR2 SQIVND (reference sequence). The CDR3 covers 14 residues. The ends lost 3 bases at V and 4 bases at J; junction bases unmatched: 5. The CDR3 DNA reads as TGTGCCAGTAGTATCTCGCGGGACAGCTATGGCTACACCTTC. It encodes CASSISRDSYGYTF.

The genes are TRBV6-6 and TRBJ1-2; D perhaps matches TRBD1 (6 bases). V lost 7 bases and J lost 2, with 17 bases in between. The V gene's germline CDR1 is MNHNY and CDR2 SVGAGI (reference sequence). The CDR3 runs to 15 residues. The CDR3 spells CASNAPGALNYGYTF. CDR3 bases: TGTGCCAGCAACGCGCCGGGGGCGCTAAACTATGGCTACACCTTC.

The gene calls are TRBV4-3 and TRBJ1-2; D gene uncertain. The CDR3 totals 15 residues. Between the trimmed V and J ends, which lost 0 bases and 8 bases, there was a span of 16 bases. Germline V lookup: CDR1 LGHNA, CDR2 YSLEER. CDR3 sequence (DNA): TGCGCCAGCAGCCAAGATCAGGATCGGGGAAGAGGCTACACCTTC. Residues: CASSQDQDRGRGYTF.

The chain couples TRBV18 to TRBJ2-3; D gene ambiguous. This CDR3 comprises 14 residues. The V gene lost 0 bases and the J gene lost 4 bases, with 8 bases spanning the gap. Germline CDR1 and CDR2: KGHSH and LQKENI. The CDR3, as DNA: TGTGCCAGCTCACCACCCCCTGATCCAGATACGCAGTATTTT. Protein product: CASSPPPDPDTQYF.

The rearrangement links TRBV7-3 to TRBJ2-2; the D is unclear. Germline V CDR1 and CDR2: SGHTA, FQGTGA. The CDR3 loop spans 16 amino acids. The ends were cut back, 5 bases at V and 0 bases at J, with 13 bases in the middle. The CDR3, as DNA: TGTGCCAGCAGCCCCCGGGCCCAGGCGAACACCGGGGAGCTGTTTTTT. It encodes CASSPRAQANTGELFF.

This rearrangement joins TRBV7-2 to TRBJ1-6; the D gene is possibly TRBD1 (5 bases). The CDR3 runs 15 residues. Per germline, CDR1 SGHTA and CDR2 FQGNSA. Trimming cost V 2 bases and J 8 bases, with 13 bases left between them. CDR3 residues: CASSLPGRSYSPLHF. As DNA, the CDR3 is TGTGCCAGCAGCTTACCGGGACGGTCGTATTCACCCCTCCACTTT.